This TCR beta chain emerged from a study of T cell changes during pregnancy in multiple sclerosis. Some clones are missing from TCRdb's copy, which holds only in-frame ones; the method was immunoSEQ multiplex PCR. Counted here are some 38,000 clones, around 89% occurring once; the ten biggest clones make up under 7.5%. With 3 bases removed from V and 2 bases from J, the gap between germline ends came to 21 bases. The CDR3 sequence is 18 residues long. CDR1 is LGHNA and CDR2 is YSLEER in the germline V gene. The sequence was collected from a female donor with multiple sclerosis, enrolled in a pregnancy study. The source was CD8+ T cells from peripheral blood mononuclear cells, collected in the third trimester of pregnancy. V usage is TRBV4-3 and J usage is TRBJ2-3; a possible D gene is TRBD2 (7 bases). CDR3 coding DNA: TGCGCCAGCAGCCAGAGGGGCGGGGGCGCTAGCCCCACAGATACGCAGTATTTT. This sequence encodes CASSQRGGGASPTDTQYF.